Listed below are T cell receptor beta chains from one sample, sequenced in a study of T cells after posttransplantation cyclophosphamide. Using immunoSEQ multiplex PCR, the repertoire was profiled, and TCRdb retains in-frame clones only, with some absent. Of around 40,000 clones in the sample, 80% to 95% were seen once. This specimen consisted of PBMCs, obtained around 58 days after allogeneic stem cell transplant with posttransplant cyclophosphamide. These receptors were obtained from a male patient in his sixties who received an allogeneic stem cell transplant from a related donor and was CMV-positive. Part of the T cell pool may stem from the graft donor. CDR3s leave out the opening cysteine and the closing phenylalanine or tryptophan.

J gene: TRBJ2-1
V gene: TRBV18
CDR3 protein: ASSPKPPGQGVGEQF

J gene: TRBJ1-1
V gene: TRBV29-1
CDR3 protein: SVQGTMNTEAF

J gene: TRBJ1-5
V gene: TRBV6-1
CDR3 protein: ASRTGLNGNQPQH

J gene: TRBJ1-1
V gene: TRBV6-1
CDR3 protein: ASSESVGGTEAF

J gene: TRBJ1-1
V gene: TRBV6-5
CDR3 protein: ASKGATTEAF

J gene: TRBJ1-6
V gene: TRBV5-1
CDR3 protein: ASSPKERENSPLH

J gene: TRBJ2-4
V gene: TRBV27
CDR3 protein: ASREIQGSKNIQY

J gene: TRBJ1-2
V gene: TRBV27
CDR3 protein: ASSFRGREGGYT

J gene: TRBJ1-1
V gene: TRBV5-6
CDR3 protein: ASSLRMGNTEAF

J gene: TRBJ1-6
V gene: TRBV2
CDR3 protein: ASGGESPLH

J gene: TRBJ2-7
V gene: TRBV11-3
CDR3 protein: ASSARQDPYEQY

J gene: TRBJ2-5
V gene: TRBV6-5
CDR3 protein: ASKPGTDQETQY

J gene: TRBJ2-4
V gene: TRBV5-1
CDR3 protein: ASSLGRRGPSRWY

J gene: TRBJ1-6
V gene: TRBV6-5
CDR3 protein: ASSYSETHNNSPLH

J gene: TRBJ1-3
V gene: TRBV5-6
CDR3 protein: ASSRVREGASSGNTIY

J gene: TRBJ1-4
V gene: TRBV5-1
CDR3 protein: ASSPGQGLLGEKLF

J gene: TRBJ1-2
V gene: TRBV28
CDR3 protein: ASSESIYGYT

J gene: TRBJ1-1
V gene: TRBV10-1
CDR3 protein: ASSESTGGNTEAF

J gene: TRBJ1-2
V gene: TRBV11-2
CDR3 protein: ASSPRGATIYYGYT

J gene: TRBJ2-7
V gene: TRBV10-3
CDR3 protein: AITGTETYEQY

J gene: TRBJ1-4
V gene: TRBV5-1
CDR3 protein: ASSPGHAGKLF

J gene: TRBJ1-2
V gene: TRBV6-5
CDR3 protein: ASSTGQGYGYT

J gene: TRBJ2-7
V gene: TRBV9
CDR3 protein: ASSKGQAYEQY

J gene: TRBJ2-2
V gene: TRBV4-2
CDR3 protein: ASSLTIAGGPGGELF

J gene: TRBJ2-7
V gene: TRBV16
CDR3 protein: ASSPLGGGEQY

J gene: TRBJ2-3
V gene: TRBV7-2
CDR3 protein: ASSKRQGRTDTQY

J gene: TRBJ1-4
V gene: TRBV15
CDR3 protein: ATSRLTGTAGGEKLF

J gene: TRBJ1-6
V gene: TRBV2
CDR3 protein: ASSETGLNSPLH